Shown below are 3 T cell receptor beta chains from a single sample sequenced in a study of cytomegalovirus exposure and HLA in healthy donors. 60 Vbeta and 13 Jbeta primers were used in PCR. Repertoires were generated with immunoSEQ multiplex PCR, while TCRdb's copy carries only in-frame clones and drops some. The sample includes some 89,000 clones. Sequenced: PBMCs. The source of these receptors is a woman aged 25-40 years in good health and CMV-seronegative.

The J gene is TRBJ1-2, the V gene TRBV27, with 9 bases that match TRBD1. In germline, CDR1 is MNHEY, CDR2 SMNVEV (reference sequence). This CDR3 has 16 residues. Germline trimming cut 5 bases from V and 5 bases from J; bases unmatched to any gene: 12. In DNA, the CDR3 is TGTGCCAGCAGTCCGCACTTGGGACAGGGCTCTTATGGCTACACCTTC. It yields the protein CASSPHLGQGSYGYTF.

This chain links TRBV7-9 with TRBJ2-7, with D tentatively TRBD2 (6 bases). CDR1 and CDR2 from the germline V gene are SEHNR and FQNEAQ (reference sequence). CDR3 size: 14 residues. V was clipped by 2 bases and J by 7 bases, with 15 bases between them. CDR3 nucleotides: TGTGCCAGCAGCTTATCGATGAGCGCGGGGGAGCAGTACTTC. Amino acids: CASSLSMSAGEQYF.

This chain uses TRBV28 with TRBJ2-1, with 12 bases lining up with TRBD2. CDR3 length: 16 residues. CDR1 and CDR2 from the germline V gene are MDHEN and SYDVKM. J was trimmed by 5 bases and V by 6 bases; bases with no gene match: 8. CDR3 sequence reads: CASSSHLAGGHNEQFF. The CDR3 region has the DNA TGTGCCAGCAGCTCCCACCTAGCGGGGGGGCACAATGAGCAGTTCTTC.